The next 13 T cell receptor beta chains were all read from a single sample in a study of CD8+ T cells in alopecia areata. Noted treatment: oral pan-JAK inhibitor, 5-10 mg twice daily. Once RNA had been extracted, it was reverse transcribed into cDNA to act as the sequencing template. Here immunoSEQ multiplex PCR was the method, and the copy in TCRdb shows in-frame clones only, minus some. The repertoire has about 180,000 clones, 40% to 65% of them found once; the top ten carry 10% to 12%. The sample in question was CD8+ T cells sorted from blood, obtained at week 24, from a patient treated with tofacitinib. Receptors originate from a human donor with alopecia areata.

The chain has TRBV6-5 and TRBJ2-3; 7 bases match TRBD2. V gave up 6 bases and J gave up 6 bases; unmatched junction bases: 9. This CDR3 contains 14 residues. In germline, CDR1 is MNHEY, CDR2 SVGAGI. The CDR3 DNA sequence: TGTGCCAGCAGCCCCGGGGGGTCTAAGGATACGCAGTATTTT. It translates to CASSPGGSKDTQYF.

The chain uses TRBV6-5 and TRBJ2-3; either TRBD1 or TRBD2 may supply D (5 bases each). Germline V gene data show CDR1 as MNHEY and CDR2 as SVGAGI. The V end lost 5 bases, the J end lost 2 bases, and 14 bases lay between the germline ends. The CDR3 has 15 residues. Here the CDR3 DNA reads TGTGCCAGCAGTGCCCTGGACGGGGCCACAGATACGCAGTATTTT. It is translated as CASSALDGATDTQYF.

The J gene is TRBJ1-1, the V gene TRBV5-1; the D gene is possibly TRBD1 (5 bases). Between the trimmed V and J ends, which lost 0 bases and 0 bases, there was a span of 15 bases. Germline V gives CDR1 SGHRS, CDR2 YFSETQ. The CDR3 covers 17 residues. The CDR3 DNA follows: TGCGCCAGCAGCTTGGCCTCTGGAGGGGCATTGAACACTGAAGCTTTCTTT. Protein: CASSLASGGALNTEAFF.

This clone has a handful of counts. J is TRBJ2-7 and V is TRBV12-5; D not certain. V was trimmed by 1 base and J by 5 bases, leaving 12 bases between them. CDR1 is LGHNT, CDR2 FRNRAP, per germline. The CDR3 is 14 amino acids. CDR3 loop: CASGLEGGWNEQYF. The CDR3, as DNA: TGTGCTAGTGGTTTGGAGGGCGGATGGAACGAGCAGTACTTC.

This chain connects TRBV11-3 to TRBJ2-1; possibly TRBD2 for D (5 bases). V shed 5 bases and J shed 5 bases, with 13 bases lying between them. From germline, CDR1 is SGHNT and CDR2 YENEEA. The CDR3 loop spans 14 amino acids. The CDR3 loop is CASSGRLLNNEQFF. The CDR3 nucleotides are TGTGCCAGCAGCGGAAGACTATTAAACAATGAGCAGTTCTTC.

J is TRBJ1-2 and V is TRBV15; no reliable D call. V lost 5 bases, J lost 1 base, and 5 bases lay in between. CDR3 length: 12 amino acids. Germline V gene sequence: CDR1 LNHNV, CDR2 YYDKDF (reference sequence). CDR3 DNA sequence: TGTGCCACCAGCCTGAGTAACTATGGCTACACCTTC. It is translated as CATSLSNYGYTF.

The chain couples TRBV27 to TRBJ2-7; tentative D call: TRBD2 (6 bases). This CDR3 is built from 13 residues. Trimming pared 4 bases from V and 3 bases from J, leaving 10 bases between. Germline CDR1 and CDR2: MNHEY and SMNVEV (reference sequence). CDR3: CASSWGLFYEQYF. CDR3 nucleotide sequence: TGTGCCAGCAGTTGGGGACTGTTCTACGAGCAGTACTTC.

This clone showed up just once. The chain uses TRBV13 and TRBJ2-1, with a tentative D call TRBD2 (5 bases). Looked up from germline, CDR1 is PRHDT and CDR2 is FYEKMQ (reference sequence). Trimming removed 7 bases from V and 9 bases from J, with 16 bases in between. This CDR3 is built from 13 residues. The DNA for the CDR3 is TGTGCCAGCATTCAGGCCGGGGAGCTTGAGCAGTTCTTC. It is translated as CASIQAGELEQFF.

This clone came up a few times. The chain carries TRBV5-6 and TRBJ1-2; TRBD1 might be the D (6 bases). V shed 6 bases and J shed 0 bases, with 18 bases lying between them. The germline V gene encodes CDR1 SGHDT and CDR2 YYEEEE. The CDR3 has 16 residues. As DNA, the CDR3 is TGTGCCAGCACCCCACTACAGGGATTGGCTAACTATGGCTACACCTTC. Its protein product is CASTPLQGLANYGYTF.

The V call is TRBV30, the J call TRBJ2-1; D tentatively fits TRBD1 or TRBD2 (6 bases each). V shed 6 bases and J shed 0 bases, with 12 bases lying between them. The CDR3 has 14 residues. The germline gives CDR1 GTSNPN, CDR2 SVGIG (reference sequence). CDR3 protein: CACGGPSSYNEQFF. The CDR3 region has the DNA TGTGCCTGCGGGGGCCCGAGCTCCTACAATGAGCAGTTCTTC.

This clone came up many times. V and J are TRBV27 and TRBJ2-2; no reliable D call. The CDR3 sequence is 12 residues long. The V end lost 1 base, the J end lost 5 bases, and 2 bases lay between the germline ends. The germline gives CDR1 MNHEY, CDR2 SMNVEV (reference sequence). CDR3 DNA: TGTGCCAGCAGTTTATTGACCGGGGAGCTGTTTTTT. Protein: CASSLLTGELFF.

The chain employs TRBV29-1 and TRBJ1-2, with 7 bases matching TRBD1. The junction had 2 bases not matched to a gene; V was cut back by 1 base and J by 0 bases. Germline CDR1 reads SQVTM; CDR2 reads ANQGSEA. The CDR3 runs to 14 residues. CDR3 sequence: CSVEVGTANYGYTF. CDR3 sequence (DNA): TGCAGCGTTGAAGTCGGGACAGCTAACTATGGCTACACCTTC.

The chain is built from TRBV5-1 and TRBJ2-5, with D possibly matching TRBD2 (6 bases). The CDR3 is made up of 13 amino acids. Trimming took off 4 bases at V and 3 bases at J, with 10 bases between the two ends. Per germline, CDR1 SGHRS and CDR2 YFSETQ. CDR3 protein: CASSRDSEETQYF. The CDR3 DNA sequence: TGCGCCAGCAGCCGGGACTCGGAAGAGACCCAGTACTTC.